The next 26 T cell receptor beta chains were all read from a single sample in a study of T cell responses to AZD1222 COVID-19 vaccine. Only in-frame clones appear in the TCRdb table, and some are missing; sequencing was by immunoSEQ multiplex PCR. The profile shows about 110,000 clones, about 88% of them singletons. The specimen comprised peripheral blood, sampled on day 0 of AZD1222 vaccination. The receptors shown here come from an adult in good health.

The genes are TRBV29-1 and TRBJ2-3; D gene unclear. V dropped 7 bases and J dropped 2 bases, with 7 bases sitting between them. The CDR3 is made up of 11 amino acids. In germline, CDR1 is SQVTM, CDR2 ANQGSEA. CDR3 region: CSARYTDTQYF. As DNA, the CDR3 is TGCAGCGCCCGCTACACAGATACGCAGTATTTT.

The chain carries TRBV18 and TRBJ2-1; 10 bases are a match to TRBD1. Germline V lookup: CDR1 KGHSH, CDR2 LQKENI. Trimming removed 3 bases from V and 6 bases from J; junction bases left unmatched: 8. The CDR3 has 16 amino acids. The CDR3 region has the DNA TGTGCCAGCTCACCGTCGGGGACAGGGGCTAGCAATGAGCAGTTCTTC. Translating it yields CASSPSGTGASNEQFF.

The V gene is TRBV5-4, the J gene TRBJ2-1, with 13 bases that match TRBD2. This CDR3 has 18 residues. Germline loops: CDR1 SGHNT, CDR2 YYREEE (reference sequence). V gave up 0 bases and J gave up 8 bases; unmatched junction bases: 11. The CDR3 bases are TGTGCCAGCAGCTTGGGATCTAGACTAGCGGGAGGTCGAGATGAGCAGTTCTTC. Translation gives CASSLGSRLAGGRDEQFF.

The chain employs TRBV7-6 and TRBJ2-5; D remains ambiguous. The CDR3 covers 12 residues. Trimming took off 5 bases at V and 5 bases at J, with 9 bases between the two ends. Germline V gene sequence: CDR1 SGHVS, CDR2 FNYEAQ. In DNA, the CDR3 is TGTGCCAGCAGCCGTCCTGGCGAGACCCAGTACTTC. Amino acid sequence: CASSRPGETQYF.

The chain has TRBV4-1 and TRBJ1-6; D unclear. CDR1 is MGHRA and CDR2 is YSYEKL in the germline V gene. V lost 0 bases, J lost 0 bases, and 12 bases lay in between. CDR3 length: 18 amino acids. The CDR3 sequence: CASSQEGTASSYNSPLHF. For the CDR3, the DNA is TGCGCCAGCAGCCAAGAAGGCACCGCGAGCTCCTATAATTCACCCCTCCACTTT.

V gene TRBV9 combines with J gene TRBJ2-7; 11 nucleotides line up with TRBD1. J gave up 4 bases and V 4 bases, and 4 bases lay outside the gene matches. Per the germline V gene, CDR1 is SGDLS and CDR2 is YYNGEE. The CDR3 sequence is 14 residues long. This chain's CDR3 is CASSPGQGGYEQYF. CDR3 nucleotides: TGTGCCAGCAGCCCGGGACAGGGGGGTTACGAGCAGTACTTC.

V usage is TRBV20-1 and J usage is TRBJ2-7; possibly TRBD1 or TRBD2 for D (5 bases each). Germline V lookup: CDR1 DFQATT, CDR2 SNEGSKA (reference sequence). V shed 3 bases and J shed 6 bases, with 12 bases lying between them. The CDR3 is 12 amino acids. This CDR3 is CSASGQGAEQYF. The CDR3 nucleotides are TGCAGTGCTAGTGGGCAGGGAGCCGAGCAGTACTTC.

The rearrangement links TRBV28 to TRBJ1-5; D gene uncertain. Trimming shortened V by 3 bases and J by 7 bases, and 7 bases separated the two germline ends. Germline CDR1 is MDHEN and CDR2 is SYDVKM. The CDR3 has 12 amino acids. CDR3 sequence reads: CASSFRVQPQHF. DNA for the CDR3: TGTGCCAGCAGTTTTCGGGTCCAGCCCCAGCATTTT.

The rearrangement joins TRBV19 to TRBJ2-5; 10 bases fit TRBD1. The V and J ends lost 4 bases and 5 bases, in that order; junction bases with no gene match: 7. CDR3 size: 15 residues. Germline V gene sequence: CDR1 LNHDA, CDR2 SQIVND (reference sequence). For the CDR3, the DNA is TGTGCCAGTAGTACGGGACAGGGGCGAGAGGAGACCCAGTACTTC. This translates into CASSTGQGREETQYF.

The chain combines TRBV6-5 with TRBJ1-1; no firm D call. CDR3 length equals 13 residues. V lost 8 bases, J lost 4 bases, and 14 bases lay in between. Germline V gene lookup returns CDR1 MNHEY and CDR2 SVGAGI. DNA of the CDR3: TGTGCCAGCTTTGGCCTCGCAGGCACTGAAGCTTTCTTT. Translated, it gives CASFGLAGTEAFF.

This rearrangement joins TRBV10-3 to TRBJ2-1; 10 bases match TRBD2. This CDR3 is 16 amino acids long. The V gene end was trimmed by 6 bases and the J gene end by 6 bases; junction bases not matched to a gene: 11. Germline V lookup: CDR1 ENHRY, CDR2 SYGVKD. The CDR3 coding sequence is TGTGCCATCAGGGGGACTAGCGCCCAAAGGGGCAATGAGCAGTTCTTC. Its translation: CAIRGTSAQRGNEQFF.

The chain couples TRBV19 to TRBJ2-5; 12 nucleotides align to TRBD2. Germline V CDR1 and CDR2: LNHDA, SQIVND (reference sequence). This CDR3 region has 18 residues. The trim removed 3 bases at V and 2 bases at J, leaving 10 bases unmatched. The CDR3 DNA sequence: TGTGCCAGTAGTATCTTACCCCGACTAGCGGGGGCGCAAGAGACCCAGTACTTC. Protein product: CASSILPRLAGAQETQYF.

Only a few counts were recorded for this clone. The rearrangement links TRBV6-1 to TRBJ2-1, with D hard to call. The CDR3 is 16 residues long. Trimming shortened V by 4 bases and J by 6 bases, and 19 bases separated the two germline ends. Germline CDR1 MNHNS, CDR2 SASEGT. The CDR3 nucleotides are TGTGCCAGCAGTGTTTTGGGGTTTAAATTTTCCAATGAGCAGTTCTTC. This gives the protein CASSVLGFKFSNEQFF.

This chain joins TRBV7-2 and TRBJ1-6; 7 bases match TRBD1. Germline V gene data show CDR1 as SGHTA and CDR2 as FQGNSA. V was clipped by 4 bases and J by 7 bases; unmatched bases: 10. CDR3 length equals 16 residues. CDR3 in amino acids: CASSSPPGTVNSPLHF. In DNA form, the CDR3 reads TGTGCCAGCAGCTCCCCCCCCGGGACAGTAAATTCACCCCTCCACTTT. Filled out from reference TRBV7-2 and TRBJ1-6, the complete variable domain reads GAGVSQSPSNKVTEKGKDVELRCDPISGHTALYWYRQSLGQGLEFLIYFQGNSAPDKSGLPSDRFSAERTGGSVSTLTIQRTQQEDSAVYLCASSSPPGTVNSPLHFGNGTRLTVT.

The genes are TRBV9 and TRBJ2-5, with no clear D. Germline assignment: CDR1 SGDLS and CDR2 YYNGEE. CDR3 length: 16 residues. V lost 0 bases to trimming and J lost 5 bases, with 17 bases between them. The CDR3 reads CASSVATSANGETQYF. CDR3 bases: TGTGCCAGCAGCGTAGCTACAAGTGCCAACGGGGAGACCCAGTACTTC.

This chain links TRBV24-1 with TRBJ2-2; the match to TRBD1 covers 12 bases. The germline V gene encodes CDR1 KGHDR and CDR2 SFDVKD. The CDR3 extends over 18 amino acids. Losses at the gene ends were 4 bases for V and 6 bases for J; bases not matched to a gene: 11. CDR3 in DNA: TGTGCCACCAGTGACCCTTCGCCGGGACAGGGGGCCGCCGGGGAGCTGTTTTTT. Its protein is CATSDPSPGQGAAGELFF.

This sequence joins TRBV28 and TRBJ2-7; D gene ambiguous. V dropped 5 bases and J dropped 6 bases, with 11 bases sitting between them. CDR3 length: 12 amino acids. Germline V gives CDR1 MDHEN, CDR2 SYDVKM. The CDR3 coding sequence is TGTGCCAGCAGTATTAAGTATGGCGAGCAGTACTTC. Translation: CASSIKYGEQYF.

The rearrangement links TRBV7-2 to TRBJ2-5; D is uncertain. The CDR3 extends over 14 amino acids. V was clipped by 1 base and J by 0 bases, with 6 bases between them. In germline, CDR1 is SGHTA, CDR2 FQGNSA. CDR3 DNA: TGTGCCAGCAGCTTAGTAGGGTACCAAGAGACCCAGTACTTC. The encoded protein is CASSLVGYQETQYF. The full variable domain, in which reference TRBV7-2 and TRBJ2-5 provide the parts outside the CDR3, is GAGVSQSPSNKVTEKGKDVELRCDPISGHTALYWYRQSLGQGLEFLIYFQGNSAPDKSGLPSDRFSAERTGGSVSTLTIQRTQQEDSAVYLCASSLVGYQETQYFGPGTRLLVL.

The chain links TRBV2 to TRBJ1-2, with TRBD1 matching over 9 bases. In germline, CDR1 is SNHLY, CDR2 FYNNEI. The CDR3 covers 14 residues. The trim removed 5 bases at V and 7 bases at J, leaving 8 bases unmatched. The CDR3 region is CASSSDRGLGGYTF. CDR3 in DNA: TGTGCCAGCAGTTCGGACAGGGGATTAGGTGGCTACACCTTC.

The chain is built from TRBV29-1 and TRBJ2-1, with D unresolved. The CDR3 contains 15 residues. CDR1 SQVTM and CDR2 ANQGSEA come from the germline V gene. V dropped 7 bases and J dropped 1 base, with 17 bases sitting between them. The CDR3 here is CSALRPVRSYNEQFF. CDR3 nucleotide sequence: TGCAGCGCCCTACGCCCGGTGAGGTCCTACAATGAGCAGTTCTTC.

The J gene is TRBJ2-1, the V gene TRBV19, with TRBD2 identical over 7 bases. Germline V gives CDR1 LNHDA, CDR2 SQIVND (reference sequence). V lost 6 bases and J lost 5; bases outside the gene matches: 7. This CDR3 region has 14 residues. The CDR3 is CASSNWGGNNEQFF. As DNA, the CDR3 is TGTGCCAGTAGCAACTGGGGGGGAAACAATGAGCAGTTCTTC.

This chain joins TRBV5-4 and TRBJ2-2, with D tentatively TRBD1 (5 bases). Germline V gene lookup returns CDR1 SGHNT and CDR2 YYREEE (reference sequence). V was pared by 4 bases and J by 10 bases, with 17 bases between. This CDR3 comprises 14 residues. The CDR3 sequence: CASSLIGPGKELFF. The CDR3 DNA is TGTGCCAGCAGCCTGATAGGGCCAGGGAAGGAGCTGTTTTTT.

The CDR3 region is CSVDLWGTGGMNTEAFF. CDR3 sequence (DNA): TGCAGCGTTGATCTATGGGGGACAGGGGGAATGAACACTGAAGCTTTCTTT. This chain connects TRBV29-1 to TRBJ1-1; 11 positions agree with TRBD1. The CDR3 sequence is 17 residues long. CDR1 is SQVTM, CDR2 ANQGSEA, per germline. J lost 0 bases, V lost 3 bases, and 9 bases had no gene match.

CDR3 protein: CASSRLLQSNSSPLHF. The CDR3 DNA reads TGTGCCAGCAGCCGCCTTCTACAATCTAATTCATCCCCCCTCCACTTT. The genes are TRBV7-2 and TRBJ1-6, with no clear D. V dropped 5 bases and J dropped 13 bases, with 24 bases sitting between them. Germline CDR1 SGHTA, CDR2 FQGNSA. CDR3 length equals 16 residues.

The chain recombines TRBV6-6 with TRBJ1-5; 8 positions agree with TRBD1. The V and J ends lost 6 bases and 6 bases, in that order; junction bases with no gene match: 10. CDR3 length: 15 residues. Germline loops: CDR1 MNHNY, CDR2 SVGAGI (reference sequence). DNA for the CDR3: TGTGCCAGCAGACATCGGACAGGGATCAGTCAGCCCCAGCATTTT. Translated: CASRHRTGISQPQHF.

The chain recombines TRBV6-5 with TRBJ1-6; 11 nucleotides match TRBD1. CDR1 is MNHEY, CDR2 SVGAGI, per germline. This CDR3 is built from 15 residues. The J segment lost 4 bases and the V segment lost 7 bases, leaving 3 bases of the junction unmatched. In nucleotides, the CDR3 is TGTGCCAGCACTTGGGACAGGGGGTATAATTCACCCCTCCACTTT. Translated: CASTWDRGYNSPLHF.